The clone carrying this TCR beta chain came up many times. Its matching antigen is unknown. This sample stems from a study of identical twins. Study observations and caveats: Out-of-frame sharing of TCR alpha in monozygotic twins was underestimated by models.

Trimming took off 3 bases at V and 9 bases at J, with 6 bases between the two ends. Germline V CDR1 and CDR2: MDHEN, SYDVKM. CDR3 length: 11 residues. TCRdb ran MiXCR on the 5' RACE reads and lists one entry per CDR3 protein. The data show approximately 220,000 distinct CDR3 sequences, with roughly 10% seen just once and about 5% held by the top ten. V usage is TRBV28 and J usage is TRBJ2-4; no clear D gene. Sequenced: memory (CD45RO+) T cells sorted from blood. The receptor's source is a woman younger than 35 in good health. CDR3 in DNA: TGTGCCAGCAGTTTGGTCGGCATTCAGTACTTC. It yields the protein CASSLVGIQYF.